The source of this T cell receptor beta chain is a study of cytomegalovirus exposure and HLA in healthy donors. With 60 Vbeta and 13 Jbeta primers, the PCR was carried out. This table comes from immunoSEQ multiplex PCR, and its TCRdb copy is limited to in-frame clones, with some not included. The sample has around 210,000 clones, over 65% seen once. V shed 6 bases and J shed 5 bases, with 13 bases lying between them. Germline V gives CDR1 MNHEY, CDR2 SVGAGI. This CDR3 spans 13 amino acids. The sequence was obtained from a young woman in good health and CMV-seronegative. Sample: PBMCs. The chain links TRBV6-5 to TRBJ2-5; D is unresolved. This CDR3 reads CASSPSLRETQYF. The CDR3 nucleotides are TGTGCCAGCAGCCCATCCCTACGGGAGACCCAGTACTTC.